Given below is one TCR beta chain in context. This clonotype is large (0.1 to 1%) on the basis of its frequency; no count is available. Its antigen is unknown. The record originates from a study of human CD8 memory T cell subsets (dated by TCRdb to 2018 to 2020). Some background on the complete study: To assess how stem-like (TSTEM), progenitor exhausted-like (TPEX) and effector memory CD8+ T cell subsets are clonally related, the TCRbeta repertoires of these three subsets were compared. Several donors each provided TSTEM, TPEX and effector memory subsets, from which TCRbeta repertoires were obtained. Findings and caveats that apply to the study as a whole: Normalized Shannon-Wiener diversity was similarly high in the TSTEM and TPEX subsets, while the effector memory subsets were comparatively less diverse. Sequencing was limited to TCRbeta chains, and the repertoire comparisons were based on more than five donors analyzed with paired t-tests and Bonferroni correction. Based on Chao1 estimates, TSTEM subsets appeared to have greater repertoire diversity than TPEX subsets, which could potentially reflect a broader range of specificities. The stem-like TSTEM and TPEX subsets each shared clonotypes with effector memory cells, but the TSTEM and TPEX repertoires had minimal overlap with each other, suggesting distinct antigen spectra.

A Human TCR Profiling Kit was used to prepare UMI-labeled 5' RACE TCRbeta libraries. Every TCRbeta library was prepared in parallel, with the same number of PCR cycles used for all of the libraries. For the original study's pipeline: Between roughly 2,600 and 20,000 functional CDR3beta clonotypes were contained in each TCRbeta library. UMI extraction and consensus assembly used MIGEC 1.2.9, requiring at least three reads per UMI. In-frame CDR3beta repertoires were extracted with MiXCR 3.0.3. Diversity metrics were computed in VDJtools 1.2.1 after downsampling each sample to 42,000 randomly selected UMIs. Repertoire overlap metrics D, R and F2 were calculated in VDJtools for the top 3,000 clones of each sample pair. Once TCRdb had reprocessed the reads, it stored one entry per CDR3 protein sequence and supplied no DNA. The V and J calls were not made by the authors but by TCRdb's processing. This sample's table carries around 20,000 distinct CDR3 sequences. The ten largest clones capture roughly 5% of the sample.

Density gradient separation was used to isolate peripheral blood mononuclear cells from buffy coats of healthy donors. The study enriched total CD8+ T cells through negative magnetic separation using EasySep or MojoSort CD8+ T cell isolation kits. For each subset, total RNA was extracted using an RNeasy Mini Kit from duplicate vials of about 150,000 sorted CD8+ T cells. PBMCs were used either fresh or after cryopreservation in fetal bovine serum containing 10% DMSO. Fluorescence-activated cell sorting on a FACSAria III was used to sort CD8+ T cell subsets to purity. According to the germline V gene, CDR1 reads SQVTM and CDR2 reads ANQGSEA. The CDR3, from cysteine to phenylalanine, totals 15 residues. DNA is not recorded here.

The sequenced material came from CD8+ T cells from PBMCs. This TCR came from a human donor in good health. The chain employs TRBV29-1 and TRBJ1-1. This receptor has the CDR3 CSVDPRAADNTEAFF.